These T cell receptor beta chains were read from a single sample in a study of cytomegalovirus exposure and HLA in healthy donors. The repertoire was sequenced with immunoSEQ multiplex PCR; TCRdb's copy has only in-frame clones and lacks some. The profile shows 70,000 to 75,000 clones, 55% to 75% of them singletons. Sequencing was done on a sample of PBMCs. Source of these receptors: a woman aged 35 to 49 in good health and CMV-seropositive. Both conserved end residues are part of each CDR3. D genes are given only for firm matches. Size is stated for part of the rows, as once, few or many counts, or as a class when the clone is expanded.

TGTGCCATCAGTGGACAGGGCCTCAATCAGCCCCAGCATTTT | CAISGQGLNQPQHF | TRBV10-3 | NA | TRBJ1-5 | TRBD1
TGTGCCAGCAGCTCGTCGGTGGCGGCTGGAAACACCATATATTTT | CASSSSVAAGNTIYF | TRBV11-2 | NA | TRBJ1-3 | NA
TGTGCCAGCAGCTTCCCGGGACACTATAGCGAGCAGTACTTC | CASSFPGHYSEQYF | TRBV7-2 | NA | TRBJ2-7 | NA
TGTGCCAGCAGCCCGGCAGCGGGGTTTGGCTACACCTTC | CASSPAAGFGYTF | TRBV6-5 | NA | TRBJ1-2 | NA
TGTGCCAGCAGAGATCAGGGAAAATACTATGGCTACACCTTC | CASRDQGKYYGYTF | TRBV6-6 | NA | TRBJ1-2 | NA
TGTGCCAGCAGCTTAGCGGGAGAGGGAAGCCAGCCCCAGCATTTT | CASSLAGEGSQPQHF | TRBV7-9 | few | TRBJ1-5 | NA
TGTGCCAGTAGTGATCGACCCGGGACAGCGGCAGACACCATATATTTT | CASSDRPGTAADTIYF | TRBV19 | few | TRBJ1-3 | TRBD1
TGCGCCAGCAGTTACGGGACAGGGTCCAACAATGAGCAGTTCTTC | CASSYGTGSNNEQFF | TRBV5-1 | NA | TRBJ2-1 | TRBD1
TGTGCCTGGAACTCAGGACAAGAGACCCAGTACTTC | CAWNSGQETQYF | TRBV30 | NA | TRBJ2-5 | NA
TGTGCCAGCAGCCCTGGACAGGACAATGAGCAGTTCTTC | CASSPGQDNEQFF | TRBV7-8 | once | TRBJ2-1 | TRBD1
TGTGCCAGCTCCGGACAGGGAGCGGAAAAACTGTTTTTT | CASSGQGAEKLFF | TRBV18 | few | TRBJ1-4 | TRBD1
TGTGCCAGCAGCGTCGACGCGGGGCCGGAGGGCGAGCAGTACTTC | CASSVDAGPEGEQYF | TRBV9 | few | TRBJ2-7 | NA
TGTGCCAGCAACCAGGGCCAGTTAGCCAAAAACATTCAGTACTTC | CASNQGQLAKNIQYF | TRBV6-1 | NA | TRBJ2-4 | NA
TGCGCCAGCAGCTTGGGGGCGGGACTTTCGAACACCGGGGAGCTGTTTTTT | CASSLGAGLSNTGELFF | TRBV5-1 | NA | TRBJ2-2 | NA
TGTGCCAGCAGCTTGGCCACAGGGGCGGGGATGAACACTGAAGCTTTCTTT | CASSLATGAGMNTEAFF | TRBV5-6 | NA | TRBJ1-1 | TRBD1
TGTGCCAGCAGCTTAGATTCTGCGGGGGGGCCATCTGGGGCCAACGTCCTGACTTTC | CASSLDSAGGPSGANVLTF | TRBV11-3 | NA | TRBJ2-6 | TRBD2
TGTGCCAGCAGCCCGACTAGCGGGGGGCCCTACGAGCAGTACTTC | CASSPTSGGPYEQYF | TRBV7-2 | NA | TRBJ2-7 | TRBD2
TGCGCCAGCAGCAGGGACAGCGTACGCTCCTACGAGCAGTACTTC | CASSRDSVRSYEQYF | TRBV5-1 | few | TRBJ2-7 | TRBD1
TGTGCCAGCAGTGTTCGGTTCTTCAATGAGCAGTTCTTC | CASSVRFFNEQFF | TRBV2 | NA | TRBJ2-1 | NA
TGTGCCAAATCGGGACAGGCGCTCTACACCGGGGAGCTGTTTTTT | CAKSGQALYTGELFF | TRBV7-9 | NA | TRBJ2-2 | TRBD1
TGTGCCAGCAGTTACAGGGGCGGGGGGTCCTACGAGCAGTACTTC | CASSYRGGGSYEQYF | TRBV6-6 | NA | TRBJ2-7 | TRBD2
TGTGCCAGCAGCACCGCCGGACTGAACTACGAGCAGTACTTC | CASSTAGLNYEQYF | TRBV5-6 | NA | TRBJ2-7 | NA
TGTGCCAGCAGCTTAAGCGGGCGGGGGGGGTCAGATACGCAGTATTTT | CASSLSGRGGSDTQYF | TRBV7-3 | NA | TRBJ2-3 | TRBD2
TGTGCCAGCAGTCGACTAGCGTCCACCGGGGAGCTGTTTTTT | CASSRLASTGELFF | TRBV2 | NA | TRBJ2-2 | TRBD2
TGCGCCAGCAGCTTGGCCGCCGGGAACACTGAAGCTTTCTTT | CASSLAAGNTEAFF | TRBV5-1 | NA | TRBJ1-1 | NA
TGTGCCAGCAGAGAGCAGCAGGGGATTTCCAATGAGCAGTTCTTC | CASREQQGISNEQFF | TRBV2 | few | TRBJ2-1 | NA
TGTGCCAGCAGCGTACTGTCCAGCTCCTACGAGCAGTACTTC | CASSVLSSSYEQYF | TRBV9 | few | TRBJ2-7 | NA
TGTGCCAGCAGTGGGACTGGGGCGGGCAAAAACATTCAGTACTTC | CASSGTGAGKNIQYF | TRBV6-5 | NA | TRBJ2-4 | NA
TGTGCCAGCAGCCCGACTGGGGGGGCCCGGACCGGGGAGCTGTTTTTT | CASSPTGGARTGELFF | TRBV7-3 | NA | TRBJ2-2 | NA
TGTGCCAGCAGCTACAGGACAGGCCCCTACAATGAGCAGTTCTTC | CASSYRTGPYNEQFF | TRBV5-6 | NA | TRBJ2-1 | TRBD1
TGTGCCAGCAGTTTACAGGGAAGCAATCAGCCCCAGCATTTT | CASSLQGSNQPQHF | TRBV2 | NA | TRBJ1-5 | NA
TGCGCCAGCGGTCCCCTACAGGGCGACACTGAAGCTTTCTTT | CASGPLQGDTEAFF | TRBV5-1 | NA | TRBJ1-1 | NA
TGTGCCTGGAGTGGTTACGGTACTGAAGCTTTCTTT | CAWSGYGTEAFF | TRBV30 | NA | TRBJ1-1 | NA
TGTGCCAGCAGCTTAGTAGGGGCTGACCAAGAGACCCAGTACTTC | CASSLVGADQETQYF | TRBV7-2 | NA | TRBJ2-5 | NA
TGCAGCGTTGATACAGGGAGTGGGGCCAACGTCCTGACTTTC | CSVDTGSGANVLTF | TRBV29-1 | NA | TRBJ2-6 | NA
TGTGCCAGCAGTTACGAGGGCCAGGGGCAGTCCGAGCAGTACTTC | CASSYEGQGQSEQYF | TRBV6-6 | few | TRBJ2-7 | NA
TGCGCCAGCAGCTTCGACGTCAGGGTGGGGATGGGTGAAGCTTTCTTT | CASSFDVRVGMGEAFF | TRBV5-1 | NA | TRBJ1-1 | NA
TGTGCCAGCAAGGGAGGTCAGGGCAGAAAGCCCCAGCATTTT | CASKGGQGRKPQHF | TRBV2 | NA | TRBJ1-5 | NA
TGTGCCTGGGGGGGACAGGGGGATCAGCCCCAGCATTTT | CAWGGQGDQPQHF | TRBV30 | few | TRBJ1-5 | TRBD1
TGTGCCAGCAGCTTCGGGATCAATGAGCAGTTCTTC | CASSFGINEQFF | TRBV5-4 | NA | TRBJ2-1 | NA
TGCAGCGTTGAATCCCAGGGGACCGATACGCAGTATTTT | CSVESQGTDTQYF | TRBV29-1 | few | TRBJ2-3 | NA
TGTGCCAGCAGCGGGCTCGCAAAAAACACCGTATATTTT | CASSGLAKNTVYF | TRBV9 | NA | TRBJ1-3 | NA
TGCGCCAGCAGTGAGTCGGGAGGAAGCACTGGAAACACCATATATTTT | CASSESGGSTGNTIYF | TRBV10-2 | NA | TRBJ1-3 | NA
TGTGCCAGCAGCCCACCCAGCGAGCAGTACTTC | CASSPPSEQYF | TRBV9 | NA | TRBJ2-7 | NA
TGTGCCAGCAGTATGACAGGGAGTGCTGGCTACACCTTC | CASSMTGSAGYTF | TRBV2 | once | TRBJ1-2 | TRBD1
TGTGCCATCAGTGTGGCAGAACAGAACGAGCAGTACTTC | CAISVAEQNEQYF | TRBV10-3 | NA | TRBJ2-7 | NA
TGTGCCAGCAGCTTAGATGTGGCGCGGGGGAGGGAGCAGTACTTC | CASSLDVARGREQYF | TRBV7-2 | NA | TRBJ2-7 | TRBD2